Listed here are 20 T cell receptor beta chains from one sample, sequenced in a study of early T cells in non-severe SARS-CoV-2 infection. A single record per CDR3 protein comes from TCRdb applying MiXCR to the 5' RACE reads. Of approximately 35,000 distinct CDR3 sequences detected, under 4.5% appear once; the ten largest clones hold 5.9%. The sample was whole blood. The receptors were sampled from an adult who was a healthcare worker with PCR-confirmed SARS-CoV-2 infection or an uninfected control (not recorded which).

This clonotype was counted only a few times. The V and J genes are TRBV7-6 and TRBJ2-3, with 8 bases that match TRBD1. The CDR3 is 15 amino acids. With V trimmed by 2 bases and J by 3 bases, 4 bases remained unmatched. Germline V gives CDR1 SGHVS, CDR2 FNYEAQ. This CDR3 is CASSLTGGETDTQYF. As DNA, the CDR3 is TGTGCCAGCAGCTTAACAGGGGGTGAGACAGATACGCAGTATTTT.

This clonotype has ten or more counts. V usage is TRBV5-5 and J usage is TRBJ2-3; 10 bases agree with TRBD2. Germline CDR1 SGHKS, CDR2 YYEKEE (reference sequence). This CDR3 is 14 amino acids long. V trimming: 1 base; J trimming: 6 bases; junction bases outside the gene matches: 2. In DNA form, the CDR3 reads TGTGCCAGCAGCTTGACTAGCGGGGCCGATACGCAGTATTTT. Protein sequence: CASSLTSGADTQYF. The full variable domain, completed using reference TRBV5-5 and TRBJ2-3, is DAGVTQSPTHLIKTRGQQVTLRCSPISGHKSVSWYQQVLGQGPQFIFQYYEKEERGRGNFPDRFSARQFPNYSSELNVNALLLGDSALYLCASSLTSGADTQYFGPGTRLTVL.

This clonotype was seen ten or more times. The V call is TRBV11-3, the J call TRBJ2-1; no clear D. Germline V lookup: CDR1 SGHNT, CDR2 YENEEA. This CDR3 comprises 11 residues. The ends were cut back, 5 bases at V and 8 bases at J, with 7 bases in the middle. CDR3 protein: CASSPQDEQFF. In DNA, the CDR3 is TGTGCCAGCAGCCCTCAAGATGAGCAGTTCTTC.

The table lists this clonotype with a few counts. The chain combines TRBV6-6 with TRBJ2-5; D gene unclear. Germline CDR1 and CDR2: MNHNY and SVGAGI (reference sequence). The CDR3 is made up of 15 amino acids. V lost 5 bases and J 3 bases, leaving 16 bases between the germline ends. The DNA of the CDR3 is TGTGCCAGCAGTGGGATTAGGGAAGGCAAAGAGACCCAGTACTTC. Encoded protein: CASSGIREGKETQYF.

The V and J genes are TRBV19 and TRBJ2-1; D unresolved. This CDR3 region has 17 residues. V lost 7 bases and J 0 bases, leaving 19 bases between the germline ends. CDR1 and CDR2 (germline): LNHDA, SQIVND (reference sequence). In DNA form, the CDR3 reads TGTGCCAGTAAAAGAGACTGGGCGTCGTTCTCCTACAATGAGCAGTTCTTC. This codes for CASKRDWASFSYNEQFF.

This clonotype was detected ten times or more. This sequence joins TRBV9 and TRBJ2-3; no clear D gene. V was clipped by 0 bases and J by 2 bases, with 7 bases between them. Looked up from germline, CDR1 is SGDLS and CDR2 is YYNGEE. The length of the CDR3 is 14 residues. The CDR3 DNA reads as TGTGCCAGCAGCGTAGGTGGGGACACAGATACGCAGTATTTT. Amino acid sequence: CASSVGGDTDTQYF.

This clonotype has ten or more counts. CDR3 in amino acids: CASRDVAGDETEQFF. The CDR3 DNA reads TGCGCCAGCAGGGACGTAGCGGGAGATGAGACTGAGCAGTTCTTC. The chain recombines TRBV10-2 with TRBJ2-1, with TRBD2 identical over 9 bases. V trimming: 6 bases; J trimming: 9 bases; junction bases outside the gene matches: 12. The CDR3 length is 15 residues. Germline values: CDR1 WSHSY, CDR2 SAAADI.

This clonotype showed up many times. The chain has TRBV29-1 and TRBJ2-6; either TRBD1 or TRBD2 may supply D (6 bases each). The CDR3 is 14 residues long. Between the trimmed V and J ends, which lost 6 bases and 0 bases, there was a span of 9 bases. The germline V gene has CDR1 SQVTM and CDR2 ANQGSEA. The CDR3 is CSVGGRSGANVLTF. The CDR3 region has the DNA TGCAGCGTCGGGGGCCGCTCTGGGGCCAACGTCCTGACTTTC.

This clonotype was counted ten times or more. The chain recombines TRBV11-2 with TRBJ2-5; 11 bases fit TRBD1. This CDR3 has 15 residues. V lost 1 base, J lost 3 bases, and 1 base stayed unmatched. Germline V CDR1 and CDR2: SGHAT, FQNNGV. The CDR3 protein is CASSLGDRGKETQYF. In DNA, the CDR3 is TGTGCCAGCAGCTTAGGGGACAGGGGGAAAGAGACCCAGTACTTC.

This clonotype was found many times. This chain connects TRBV7-2 to TRBJ1-2; no definite D call. Trimming took off 4 bases at V and 4 bases at J, with 10 bases between the two ends. This CDR3 comprises 13 residues. CDR1 is SGHTA and CDR2 is FQGNSA in the germline V gene. Here the CDR3 DNA reads TGTGCCAGCAGCTGGACGGAATTCTATGGCTACACCTTC. Its protein is CASSWTEFYGYTF.

This clonotype came up many times. The V gene is TRBV24-1, the J gene TRBJ2-1; D is ambiguous. Germline assignment: CDR1 KGHDR and CDR2 SFDVKD. Trimming removed 5 bases at V and 8 bases at J, with 9 bases between. The CDR3 spans 12 residues. The CDR3 coding sequence is TGTGCCACCAGTGTCCAACCAGATGAGCAGTTCTTC. Protein sequence: CATSVQPDEQFF.

This clonotype was detected ten times or more. This chain connects TRBV6-2 or TRBV6-3 to TRBJ1-1, with TRBD1 identical over 9 bases. The CDR3 has 16 residues. Per germline, CDR1 MNHEY and CDR2 SVGEGT. Losses at the gene ends were 6 bases for V and 1 base for J; bases not matched to a gene: 9. This CDR3 is CASSPSGQGRNTEAFF. CDR3 bases: TGTGCCAGCAGCCCGTCGGGACAGGGTCGGAACACTGAAGCTTTCTTT.

This clonotype was recorded at least ten times. CDR3 residues: CSARAGGNSPLHF. CDR3 bases: TGCAGTGCTAGAGCCGGGGGCAATTCACCCCTCCACTTT. This chain connects TRBV20-1 to TRBJ1-6, with D maybe TRBD1 (6 bases). V was pared by 1 base and J by 7 bases, with 8 bases between. There are 13 residues in the CDR3. The V gene's germline CDR1 is DFQATT and CDR2 SNEGSKA (reference sequence).

This clonotype was counted ten times or more. This chain uses TRBV11-3 with TRBJ2-6, with D possibly TRBD1 on 6 matching bases. This CDR3 is built from 17 residues. The V and J ends lost 2 bases and 0 bases respectively, with 11 bases between them. Germline-derived CDR1 and CDR2 are SGHNT and YENEEA. In DNA, the CDR3 is TGTGCCAGCAGCTTAAGACAGGCCTCCTCTGGGGCCAACGTCCTGACTTTC. Translated: CASSLRQASSGANVLTF.

This clonotype was picked up many times. The chain's CDR3 is CASSLDRFSGNTIYF. The CDR3 DNA follows: TGTGCCAGCAGTTTGGACCGATTCTCTGGAAACACCATATATTTT. The rearrangement joins TRBV27 to TRBJ1-3; D is unresolved. Trimming took off 3 bases at V and 0 bases at J, with 9 bases between the two ends. CDR1 and CDR2 (germline): MNHEY, SMNVEV (reference sequence). CDR3 length: 15 residues.

The CDR3 DNA reads TGTGCCAGCAGCTACAGACAGGGCTCCTACGAGCAGTACTTC. This sequence encodes CASSYRQGSYEQYF. The rearrangement links TRBV7-6 to TRBJ2-7; 7 positions agree with TRBD1. CDR3 length equals 14 residues. Trimming cost V 4 bases and J 0 bases; bases outside gene matches: 3. Looked up from germline, CDR1 is SGHVS and CDR2 is FNYEAQ.

This clonotype has ten or more counts. The chain is built from TRBV2 and TRBJ2-7; either TRBD1 or TRBD2 may supply D (6 bases each). There are 10 residues in the CDR3. The germline V gene encodes CDR1 SNHLY and CDR2 FYNNEI. V was clipped by 9 bases and J by 9 bases, with 12 bases between them. CDR3 sequence: CASSEGGQYF. CDR3 nucleotides: TGTGCCAGTTCGGAGGGGGGGCAGTACTTC. Combining the CDR3 with reference TRBV2 and TRBJ2-7 gives the whole variable domain EPEVTQTPSHQVTQMGQEVILRCVPISNHLYFYWYRQILGQKVEFLVSFYNNEISEKSEIFDDQFSVERPDGSNFTLKIRSTKLEDSAMYFCASSEGGQYFGPGTRLTVT.

This clonotype occurred once. The rearrangement joins TRBV18 to TRBJ2-1; a possible D gene is TRBD2 (6 bases). The V gene's germline CDR1 is KGHSH and CDR2 LQKENI. Trimming pared 4 bases from V and 12 bases from J, leaving 10 bases between. The CDR3 runs to 11 residues. CDR3 coding DNA: TGTGCCAGCTCACTACGGGAGCCGCAGTTCTTC. It specifies CASSLREPQFF.

Points on this clonotype: A read error may explain this, as a much larger clone is one base away. The rearrangement links TRBV3-1 to TRBJ2-3; D unresolved. This CDR3 spans 13 amino acids. V lost 1 base to trimming and J lost 5 bases, with 7 bases between them. Germline loops: CDR1 LGHDT, CDR2 YNNKEL (reference sequence). This chain's CDR3 is CASSQVYVDTQYF. CDR3 in DNA: TGTGCCAGCAGCCAAGTTTATGTAGATACGCAGTATTTT.

This chain connects TRBV11-3 to TRBJ2-1, with 8 bases that match TRBD2. With V trimmed by 4 bases and J by 4 bases, 9 bases remained unmatched. The CDR3 has 16 residues. Germline loops: CDR1 SGHNT, CDR2 YENEEA. CDR3 in amino acids: CASSSSGGGSYNEQFF. The CDR3 nucleotides are TGTGCCAGCAGCTCATCTGGCGGGGGGAGTTACAATGAGCAGTTCTTC.